One and the same sample provided the 20 T cell receptor beta chains below, sequenced in a study of T cell repertoires in cytomegalovirus infection. TCRdb re-called the reads through MiXCR, storing one row per CDR3 protein. Here the sample spans over 100,000 distinct CDR3 sequences, approximately 15% being singletons. The sample comprised PBMCs. Source of these receptors: a human donor in good health (CMV status not recorded). Some clones in this sample may be carry-over from other donors' samples.

This clonotype was seen at least ten times. J is TRBJ2-2 and V is TRBV7-6, with D possibly being TRBD2 (5 bases). This CDR3 comprises 15 residues. Trimming removed 1 base at V and 3 bases at J, with 9 bases between. The germline V gene encodes CDR1 SGHVS and CDR2 FNYEAQ. CDR3 in DNA: TGTGCCAGCAGCTTAGGCGGGTGGGACACCGGGGAGCTGTTTTTT. Its translation is CASSLGGWDTGELFF. Looking up the rest from reference TRBV7-6 and TRBJ2-2 gives the full variable domain: GAGVSQSPRYKVTKRGQDVALRCDPISGHVSLYWYRQALGQGPEFLTYFNYEAQQDKSGLPNDRFSAERPEGSISTLTIQRTEQRDSAMYRCASSLGGWDTGELFFGEGSRLTVL.

This clonotype was detected only a few times. The chain links TRBV5-1 to TRBJ2-1, with TRBD2 identical over 10 bases. Germline CDR1 and CDR2: SGHRS and YFSETQ. The J segment lost 3 bases and the V segment lost 0 bases, leaving 0 bases of the junction unmatched. The CDR3 runs 15 residues. The CDR3 spells CASSLASGGYNEQFF. The CDR3 region has the DNA TGCGCCAGCAGCTTGGCTAGCGGGGGCTACAATGAGCAGTTCTTC.

Notes on this clonotype: The junction departs from the called germline gene at one end, perhaps through a read error. The V call is TRBV28, the J call TRBJ1-5; D gene ambiguous. CDR3 length equals 16 residues. Germline V lookup: CDR1 MDHEN, CDR2 SYDVKM. CDR3 coding DNA: TGTGCCAGCAGTTTGACTCACGGGCATAGCAATCAGCCCCAGCGTTTT. Amino acids: CASSLTHGHSNQPQRF.

This clonotype came up a few times. This chain connects TRBV27 to TRBJ2-1; D is undetermined. CDR1 MNHEY and CDR2 SMNVEV come from the germline V gene (reference sequence). The CDR3 is 11 residues long. V gave up 5 bases and J gave up 7 bases, with 6 bases separating them. As DNA, the CDR3 is TGTGCCAGCAGTACTAAAAATGAGCAGTTCTTC. Translation gives CASSTKNEQFF.

This clonotype was seen repeatedly, ten times or more. J is TRBJ1-5 and V is TRBV7-2; 10 nucleotides agree with TRBD1. CDR3 size: 16 residues. Germline V lookup: CDR1 SGHTA, CDR2 FQGNSA. The V segment lost 5 bases and the J segment 6 bases; nucleotides outside the gene matches: 10. The CDR3 protein is CASSPTTGGFSQPQHF. The DNA of the CDR3 is TGTGCCAGCAGCCCGACGACAGGGGGCTTCAGTCAGCCCCAGCATTTT.

The table lists this clonotype with a few counts. V gene TRBV5-1 combines with J gene TRBJ1-1; possible D gene TRBD1, 6 bases. CDR1 is SGHRS, CDR2 YFSETQ, per germline. Trimming took off 0 bases at V and 4 bases at J, with 13 bases between the two ends. The CDR3 has 15 amino acids. CDR3 in amino acids: CASSLAGGGGTEAFF. The CDR3 DNA reads as TGCGCCAGCAGCTTGGCCGGGGGGGGCGGCACTGAAGCTTTCTTT.

This chain connects TRBV19 to TRBJ2-5; D remains unclear. Germline CDR1 reads LNHDA; CDR2 reads SQIVND (reference sequence). With 0 bases removed from V and 3 bases from J, the gap between germline ends came to 11 bases. The CDR3 has 15 residues. This CDR3 is CASSIDRRLEETQYF. CDR3 nucleotides: TGTGCCAGTAGTATAGATCGTAGGCTGGAAGAGACCCAGTACTTC.

In this sample, this clonotype turned up many times. V usage is TRBV7-2 and J usage is TRBJ1-1; D is undetermined. The V end was cut by 1 base, the J end by 7 bases, with 13 bases between. Per germline, CDR1 SGHTA and CDR2 FQGNSA. CDR3 length equals 14 residues. The CDR3 region is CASSLEIGRVEAFF. DNA for the CDR3: TGTGCCAGCAGCTTAGAAATTGGACGGGTTGAAGCTTTCTTT. The full variable domain, completed using reference TRBV7-2 and TRBJ1-1, is GAGVSQSPSNKVTEKGKDVELRCDPISGHTALYWYRQSLGQGLEFLIYFQGNSAPDKSGLPSDRFSAERTGGSVSTLTIQRTQQEDSAVYLCASSLEIGRVEAFFGQGTRLTVV.

The sample holds many counts of this clonotype. One junction end disagrees with the germline gene, perhaps due to a read error. The chain employs TRBV7-7 and TRBJ2-3; D uncertain. The CDR3 is made up of 14 amino acids. CDR1 SSHAT and CDR2 FNYEAQ come from the germline V gene (reference sequence). CDR3 nucleotides: TGTGCTAGCAGCTTCGGACCCCCTCCAGATACGCAGTATTTT. Amino acids: CASSFGPPPDTQYF. Drawing the rest from reference TRBV7-7 and TRBJ2-3, the complete variable domain is GAGVSQSPRYKVTKRGQDVTLRCDPISSHATLYWYQQALGQGPEFLTYFNYEAQPDKSGLPSDRFSAERPEGSISTLTIQRTEQRDSAMYRCASSFGPPPDTQYFGPGTRLTVL.

The chain recombines TRBV6-6 with TRBJ1-5, with D unresolved. The germline V gene has CDR1 MNHNY and CDR2 SVGAGI (reference sequence). The V gene lost 2 bases and the J gene lost 2 bases, with 13 bases spanning the gap. This CDR3 region has 16 residues. The CDR3 DNA is TGTGCCAGCAGTTACACCCAAGGGTATGGCAATCAGCCCCAGCATTTT. This translates into CASSYTQGYGNQPQHF.

This clonotype was seen only a few times. The chain employs TRBV6-1 and TRBJ2-4, with TRBD1 identical over 12 bases. Germline CDR1 MNHNS, CDR2 SASEGT. CDR3 length: 14 amino acids. V was pared by 4 bases and J by 7 bases, with 2 bases of the junction left unmatched. Written as DNA, the CDR3 is TGTGCCAGCAGTGCTGGGACAGGGGGCAACATTCAGTACTTC. Its translation is CASSAGTGGNIQYF.

This clonotype was recorded many times. CDR3 coding DNA: TGTGCCAGCAGCCCCAGGGGCAGGGGTGGGACTGAAGCTTTCTTT. It translates to CASSPRGRGGTEAFF. The rearrangement joins TRBV7-6 to TRBJ1-1; possible D gene TRBD1, 6 bases. V dropped 5 bases and J dropped 5 bases, with 18 bases sitting between them. CDR1 SGHVS and CDR2 FNYEAQ come from the germline V gene. CDR3 length: 15 residues.

This clonotype was seen many times. The chain has TRBV7-2 and TRBJ2-2; TRBD2 is a possible D gene (5 bases). Trimming removed 0 bases at V and 6 bases at J, with 8 bases between. Per the germline V gene, CDR1 is SGHTA and CDR2 is FQGNSA. The CDR3 consists of 14 residues. DNA for the CDR3: TGTGCCAGCAGCTTAGCGGAGAGGGCCGGGGAGCTGTTTTTT. As protein: CASSLAERAGELFF. The whole variable domain, remainder taken from reference TRBV7-2 and TRBJ2-2, is GAGVSQSPSNKVTEKGKDVELRCDPISGHTALYWYRQSLGQGLEFLIYFQGNSAPDKSGLPSDRFSAERTGGSVSTLTIQRTQQEDSAVYLCASSLAERAGELFFGEGSRLTVL.

This clonotype was counted only a few times. The CDR3 is CASSYYAPGQYDSSGNTIYF. The CDR3 DNA sequence: TGTGCCAGCAGTTACTACGCACCGGGACAGTACGATAGCTCTGGAAACACCATATATTTT. The J gene is TRBJ1-3, the V gene TRBV6-5, with 7 bases lining up with TRBD1. From germline, CDR1 is MNHEY and CDR2 SVGAGI. This CDR3 is built from 20 residues. V lost 1 base and J lost 0; bases outside the gene matches: 15.

This chain joins TRBV7-2 and TRBJ2-5; 7 bases agree with TRBD1. The CDR3 loop spans 12 amino acids. The V and J ends lost 6 bases and 9 bases, in that order; junction bases with no gene match: 7. Germline CDR1 and CDR2: SGHTA and FQGNSA. The CDR3 protein is CASSPTGEAQYF. The CDR3 coding sequence is TGTGCCAGCAGTCCAACAGGGGAAGCCCAGTACTTC.

A few counts support this clonotype. This rearrangement joins TRBV7-2 to TRBJ1-2, with D possibly matching TRBD1 (5 bases). The CDR3 totals 13 residues. Trimming took 5 bases from V and 2 from J, leaving 9 bases between them. The germline V gene encodes CDR1 SGHTA and CDR2 FQGNSA. The CDR3 spells CASSLTVNYGYTF. In DNA, the CDR3 is TGTGCCAGCAGCCTGACAGTCAACTATGGCTACACCTTC.

This clonotype was recorded many times. At one end the junction does not follow the germline gene, possibly because of a read error. This chain connects TRBV14 to TRBJ1-2; possible D gene TRBD1, 6 bases. Germline CDR1 is SGHDN and CDR2 is FVKESK. This CDR3 region has 17 residues. The chain's CDR3 is CASSKTRTVPTKYGYTF. In nucleotides, the CDR3 is TGTGCCAGCAGCAAAACACGGACAGTCCCAACTAAATATGGCTACACCTTC.

This clonotype was detected once. A much larger clone differs from this one at a single base, so this may be a read error. The chain recombines TRBV12-3 or TRBV12-4 with TRBJ1-5; the D gene is possibly TRBD1 (5 bases). The CDR3 totals 14 residues. The CDR3 DNA follows: TGTGACAGCAGTTTCCAGGGAGGCAATCAGCCCCAGCATTTT. Translated: CDSSFQGGNQPQHF.

This chain connects TRBV7-9 to TRBJ1-4; D remains unclear. This CDR3 has 12 amino acids. Trimming stripped 3 bases from V and 5 bases from J, with 4 bases between. Germline loops: CDR1 SEHNR, CDR2 FQNEAQ (reference sequence). The CDR3 coding sequence is TGTGCCAGCAGCTTTGGGAATGAAAAACTGTTTTTT. Its translation: CASSFGNEKLFF.

This chain uses TRBV14 with TRBJ1-2, with 10 bases matching TRBD1. The CDR3 runs 13 residues. Unmatched junction bases numbered 3, after V lost 4 bases and J lost 7 bases. CDR1 is SGHDN and CDR2 is FVKESK in the germline V gene. The CDR3 protein is CASSPGTGVGYTF. DNA of the CDR3: TGTGCCAGCAGCCCAGGGACAGGGGTTGGCTACACCTTC.